The rows below give T cell receptor beta chains drawn from one sample of a study of CD8 T cells in Susac syndrome. TCRdb re-called the immunoSEQ multiplex PCR reads with MiXCR, one entry per CDR3 protein. The sample holds about 150,000 distinct CDR3 sequences; roughly 96% are singletons and the top ten take 0.15% to 0.2%. The sample comprised CD4+ T cells from PBMCs. The receptor set was obtained from a human donor with Susac syndrome. Both conserved end residues are part of each CDR3. A D gene is named only where the DNA matches it firmly.

TRBD2	TRBV20-1	TRBJ2-5	CSASRAGGRQETQYF	TGCAGTGCTAGCCGAGCGGGGGGCCGACAAGAGACCCAGTACTTC
-	TRBV3-1	TRBJ2-2	CASSQGGAGELFF	TGTGCCAGCAGCCAAGGAGGGGCCGGGGAGCTGTTTTTT
TRBD1	TRBV7-3	TRBJ2-1	CASSPDRGRYNEQFF	TGTGCCAGCAGCCCCGACAGGGGACGGTACAATGAGCAGTTCTTC
TRBD2	TRBV10-3	TRBJ2-5	CAIARLAGGLGETQYF	TGTGCCATCGCAAGACTAGCGGGGGGTCTAGGGGAGACCCAGTACTTC
-	TRBV11-2	TRBJ2-3	CASSLGDFTDTQYF	TGTGCCAGCAGCTTAGGGGATTTCACAGATACGCAGTATTTT
TRBD1	TRBV9	TRBJ2-2	CASSVRDRALPGELFF	TGTGCCAGCAGCGTCCGGGACAGGGCCCTTCCCGGGGAGCTGTTTTTT
TRBD1	TRBV20-1	TRBJ1-2	CSARDLGGWGYTF	TGCAGTGCTAGAGATTTAGGGGGCTGGGGCTACACCTTC
TRBD2	TRBV6-6	TRBJ2-1	CASRFGLADTYNEQFF	TGTGCCAGCAGATTCGGACTAGCGGATACCTACAATGAGCAGTTCTTC
-	TRBV20-1	TRBJ1-1	CSARAREGGKDTEAFF	TGCAGTGCTAGAGCACGAGAAGGGGGAAAAGACACTGAAGCTTTCTTT
-	TRBV15	TRBJ1-2	CATQSALPGGYTF	TGTGCCACCCAATCTGCGCTCCCGGGAGGCTACACCTTC
TRBD2	TRBV7-2	TRBJ2-5	CASSLEQAGNLETQYF	TGTGCCAGCAGCTTAGAGCAAGCGGGGAATCTGGAGACCCAGTACTTC
-	TRBV29-1	TRBJ2-1	CSVTGTGHNQQFF	TGCAGCGTCACCGGGACTGGTCACAATCAGCAGTTCTTC
-	TRBV24-1	TRBJ2-1	CATSDPQGTFDEQFF	TGTGCCACCAGTGACCCGCAGGGGACCTTCGATGAGCAGTTCTTC
TRBD1	TRBV25-1	TRBJ2-1	CASSDRGQGMYNEQFF	TGTGCCAGCAGTGACAGGGGACAGGGGATGTACAATGAGCAGTTCTTC
-	TRBV6-1	TRBJ1-1	CASRFWTANTEAFF	TGTGCCAGCAGATTTTGGACCGCGAACACTGAAGCTTTCTTT
TRBD2	TRBV6-2/TRBV6-3	TRBJ2-1	CASSLAGRHNEQFF	TGTGCCAGCAGCCTAGCGGGACGACACAATGAGCAGTTCTTC